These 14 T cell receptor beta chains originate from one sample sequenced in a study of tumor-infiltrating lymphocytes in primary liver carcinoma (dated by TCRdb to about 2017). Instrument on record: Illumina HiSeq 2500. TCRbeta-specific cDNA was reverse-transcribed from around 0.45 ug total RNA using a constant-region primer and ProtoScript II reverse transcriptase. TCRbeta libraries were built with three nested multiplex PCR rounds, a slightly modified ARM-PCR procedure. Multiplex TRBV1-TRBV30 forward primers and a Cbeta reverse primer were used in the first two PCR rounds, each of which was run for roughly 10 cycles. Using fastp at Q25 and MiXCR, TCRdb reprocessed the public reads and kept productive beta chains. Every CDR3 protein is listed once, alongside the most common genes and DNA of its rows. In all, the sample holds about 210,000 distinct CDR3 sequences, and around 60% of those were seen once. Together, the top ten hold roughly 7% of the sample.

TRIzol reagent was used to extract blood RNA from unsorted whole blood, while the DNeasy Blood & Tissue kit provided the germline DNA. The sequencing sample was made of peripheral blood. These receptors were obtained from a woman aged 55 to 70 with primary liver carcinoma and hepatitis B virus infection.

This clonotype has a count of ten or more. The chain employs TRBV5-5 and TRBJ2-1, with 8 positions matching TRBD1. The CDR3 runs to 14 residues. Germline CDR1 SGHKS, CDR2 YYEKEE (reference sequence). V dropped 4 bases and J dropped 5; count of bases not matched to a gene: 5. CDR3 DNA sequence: TGTGCCAGCAGCCTTGACAGGGGCAACAATGAGCAGTTCTTC. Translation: CASSLDRGNNEQFF.

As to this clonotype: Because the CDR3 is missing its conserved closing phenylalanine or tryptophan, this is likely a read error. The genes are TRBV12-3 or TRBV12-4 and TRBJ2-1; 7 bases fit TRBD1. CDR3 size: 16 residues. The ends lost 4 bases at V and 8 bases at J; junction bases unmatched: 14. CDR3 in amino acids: CASSSQWIGGMHEQFI. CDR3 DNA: TGTGCCAGCAGTTCCCAATGGATAGGGGGCATGCATGAGCAGTTCATC.

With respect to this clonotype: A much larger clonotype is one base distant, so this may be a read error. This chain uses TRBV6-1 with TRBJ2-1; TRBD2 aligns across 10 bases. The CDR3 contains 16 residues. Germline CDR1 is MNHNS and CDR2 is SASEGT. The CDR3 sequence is CASSESLAGVHNEQLF. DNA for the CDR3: TGTGCCAGCAGTGAATCCCTAGCGGGAGTCCACAATGAGCAGCTCTTC.

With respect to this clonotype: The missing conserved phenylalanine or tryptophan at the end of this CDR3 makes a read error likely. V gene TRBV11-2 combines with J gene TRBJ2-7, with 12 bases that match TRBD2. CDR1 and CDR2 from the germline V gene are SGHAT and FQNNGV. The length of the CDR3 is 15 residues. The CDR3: CASSLDLAGGPEQYL. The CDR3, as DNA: TGTGCCAGTAGCTTAGATCTAGCGGGAGGGCCTGAGCAGTACCTC.

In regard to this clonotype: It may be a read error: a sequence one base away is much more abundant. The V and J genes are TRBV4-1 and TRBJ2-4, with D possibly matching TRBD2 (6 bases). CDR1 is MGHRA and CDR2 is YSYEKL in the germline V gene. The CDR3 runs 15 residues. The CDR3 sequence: CASSPSGARGNIQHF. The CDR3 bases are TGCGCCAGCAGCCCTTCTGGGGCACGCGGGAACATTCAGCACTTC.

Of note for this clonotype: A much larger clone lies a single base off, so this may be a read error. CDR3 loop: CASRPSGALLYDEQFF. The DNA for the CDR3 is TGCGCCAGCAGACCTTCCGGGGCCCTATTATACGATGAGCAGTTCTTC. The chain employs TRBV10-2 and TRBJ2-1, with D tentatively TRBD1 or TRBD2 (5 bases each). The length of the CDR3 is 16 residues. V was pared by 6 bases and J by 8 bases, with 23 bases between. CDR1 WSHSY and CDR2 SAAADI come from the germline V gene.

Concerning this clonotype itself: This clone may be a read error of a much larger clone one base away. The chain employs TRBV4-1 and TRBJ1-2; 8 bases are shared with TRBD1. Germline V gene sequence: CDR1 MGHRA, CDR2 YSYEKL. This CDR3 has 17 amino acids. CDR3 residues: CASSQTRTGLSNNGYTF. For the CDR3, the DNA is TGCGCCAGCAGCCAAACCCGGACAGGGCTCAGTAACAATGGCTACACCTTC.

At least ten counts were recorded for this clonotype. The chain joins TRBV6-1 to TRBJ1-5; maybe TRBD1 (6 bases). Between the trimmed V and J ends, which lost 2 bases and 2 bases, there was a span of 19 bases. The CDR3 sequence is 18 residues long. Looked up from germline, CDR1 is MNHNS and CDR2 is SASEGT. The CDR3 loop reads CASSEQGRGLVGNQPQHF. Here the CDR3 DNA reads TGTGCCAGCAGTGAACAGGGGAGGGGATTGGTGGGCAATCAGCCCCAGCATTTT.

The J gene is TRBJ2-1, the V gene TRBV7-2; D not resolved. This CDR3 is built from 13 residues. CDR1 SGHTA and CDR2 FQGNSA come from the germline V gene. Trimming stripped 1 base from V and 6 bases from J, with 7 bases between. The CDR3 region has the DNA TGTGCCAGCAGCTTAGAGATGGGCAATGAGCAGTTCTTC. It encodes CASSLEMGNEQFF.

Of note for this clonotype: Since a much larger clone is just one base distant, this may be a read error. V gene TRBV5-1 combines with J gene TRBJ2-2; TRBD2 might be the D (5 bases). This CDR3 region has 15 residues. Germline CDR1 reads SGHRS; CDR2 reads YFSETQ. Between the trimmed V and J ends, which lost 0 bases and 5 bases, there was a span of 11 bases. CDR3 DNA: TGCGCCAGCAGCTTGGTCAGATCGGGGACCGGGGAGCTGTTTTTT. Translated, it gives CASSLVRSGTGELFF.

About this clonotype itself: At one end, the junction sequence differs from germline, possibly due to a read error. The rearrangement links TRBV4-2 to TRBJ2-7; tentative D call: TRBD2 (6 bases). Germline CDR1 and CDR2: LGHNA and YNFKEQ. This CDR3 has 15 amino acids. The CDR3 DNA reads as TGCGCCAGCAGCCGAGATAAGGCACTAGCCATGGCGCAGTACTTC. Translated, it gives CASSRDKALAMAQYF.

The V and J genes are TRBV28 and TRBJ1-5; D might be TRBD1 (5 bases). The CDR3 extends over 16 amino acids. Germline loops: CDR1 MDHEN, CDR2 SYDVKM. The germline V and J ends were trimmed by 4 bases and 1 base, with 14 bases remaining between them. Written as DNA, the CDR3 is TGTGCCAGCAGTTGGCCCTCGAGGGGAAGCAATCAGCCCCAGCATTTT. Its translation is CASSWPSRGSNQPQHF.

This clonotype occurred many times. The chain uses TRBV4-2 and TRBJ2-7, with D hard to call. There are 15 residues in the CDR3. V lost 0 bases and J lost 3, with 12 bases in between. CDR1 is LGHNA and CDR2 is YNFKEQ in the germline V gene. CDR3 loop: CASSQEEMPYYEQYF. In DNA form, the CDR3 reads TGTGCCAGCAGCCAAGAGGAAATGCCATACTACGAGCAGTACTTC.

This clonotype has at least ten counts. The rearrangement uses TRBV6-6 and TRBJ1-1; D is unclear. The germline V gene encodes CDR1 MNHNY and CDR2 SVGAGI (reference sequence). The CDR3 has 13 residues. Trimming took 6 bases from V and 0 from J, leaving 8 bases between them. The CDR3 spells CASSPMMNTEAFF. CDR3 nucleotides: TGTGCCAGCAGCCCTATGATGAACACTGAAGCTTTCTTT.